This T cell receptor beta chain was documented in a study of T cell responses to AZD1222 COVID-19 vaccine. The study, taken as a whole, reports: AZD1222 recipients seropositive at baseline numbered only five to seven. The span of vaccine-associated CD4 TCRs extended across spike, with dominance at 160-218 and 743-854.

The table came from immunoSEQ multiplex PCR; TCRdb's copy has only in-frame clones and leaves some out. The data show around 140,000 clones, roughly 90% seen once. The V segment lost 5 bases and the J segment 7 bases; nucleotides outside the gene matches: 8. CDR3 size: 14 residues. The germline CDR1 and CDR2 sequences are PRHDT and FYEKMQ (reference sequence). Notes on this clone: Its antigen is not known.

This sequence joins TRBV13 and TRBJ1-2; TRBD1 agrees at 9 bases. This TCR derives from an adult who received the AZD1222 COVID-19 vaccine. The sample here was peripheral blood, taken 28 days after the second AZD1222 dose. The CDR3 coding sequence is TGTGCCAGCAGCACAACCGGGACAGGGACTGGCTACACCTTC. Its protein product is CASSTTGTGTGYTF. Combining the CDR3 with reference TRBV13 and TRBJ1-2 gives the whole variable domain AAGVIQSPRHLIKEKRETATLKCYPIPRHDTVYWYQQGPGQDPQFLISFYEKMQSDKGSIPDRFSAQQFSDYHSELNMSSLELGDSALYFCASSTTGTGTGYTFGSGTRLTVV.